This T cell receptor beta chain was found in a study of shared clonotypes between healthy human individuals. Points from the study as a whole: It was the non-shared clonotypes that had lower generation probabilities than clonotypes shared by all four donors. The rarefaction results pointed to incomplete sorted-subset sequencing despite large depth.

This CDR3 is 17 amino acids long. The V and J ends lost 0 bases and 3 bases, in that order; junction bases with no gene match: 10. Germline V gives CDR1 SGHDN, CDR2 FVKESK. Data came from immunoSEQ multiplex PCR; TCRdb stores just in-frame clones and leaves some out. The sample records approximately 2.5 million clones, approximately 93% being singletons. This clone was detected only once. Antigen specificity is unknown. The specimen sequenced was naive CD4+ T cells from PBMCs. As for subset: CD45RA+ positively selected. The sequence was collected from a man aged 18 to 30 in good health. Some clones in this sample may be carry-over from other donors' samples. V usage is TRBV14 and J usage is TRBJ1-1; TRBD1 matches at 7 bases. This CDR3 reads CASSQEPIRGPYTEAFF. As DNA, the CDR3 is TGTGCCAGCAGCCAAGAACCCATTAGGGGGCCATACACTGAAGCTTTCTTT.